The present T cell receptor (beta chain) was sequenced within a study of blood T cell repertoires in COVID-19. About the study: The cDNA or gDNA used as material had been derived from T cells, B-cell-depleted T cells, or PBMCs.

Residents of 24 US areas, aged about 18 to 95 years, made up the participants. Donors in Cohort 3 counted as recovered after two negative PCRs, clearance, or symptom resolution. CDR3 length equals 15 residues. CDR1 and CDR2 from the germline V gene are LGHDT and YNNKEL (reference sequence). V shed 3 bases and J 2 bases; nucleotides not matched to a gene: 6. The data were produced by immunoSEQ multiplex PCR, yet TCRdb's version contains in-frame clones alone and is incomplete. The data show roughly 300,000 clones, about 90% seen once. The chain is built from TRBV3-1 (or the pseudogene TRBV3-2) and TRBJ2-7; 8 positions match TRBD1. The TCR originated in a woman in her twenties or thirties who had recovered from COVID-19. Sequencing input: PBMCs or T cells enriched from blood (not recorded which). The CDR3 protein is CASSQDRVPPYEQYF. Here the CDR3 DNA reads TGTGCCAGCAGCCAGGACAGGGTGCCTCCCTACGAGCAGTACTTC.